The clone carrying this T cell receptor (beta chain) has at least ten counts. The source of the sample is a study of T cells after yellow fever vaccination. TCRdb re-derived calls from the 5' RACE reads in MiXCR, one entry per CDR3 protein. The sample holds 85,000 to 100,000 distinct CDR3 sequences, under 7% seen once. Here the sequenced sample was CD8+ T cells sorted from PBMCs, taken 10 days after the yellow fever booster vaccination. The origin of this receptor is a man between 18 and 29 years old who received the YFV17D yellow fever vaccine.

The CDR3 loop reads CASSLGNFRGELFF. The CDR3 DNA reads TGTGCCAGCAGCTTAGGAAACTTTCGCGGGGAGCTGTTTTTT. The chain joins TRBV5-4 to TRBJ2-2; D not resolved. The CDR3 runs 14 residues. CDR1 is SGHNT, CDR2 YYREEE, per germline (reference sequence). Trimming took off 2 bases at V and 7 bases at J, with 12 bases between the two ends.